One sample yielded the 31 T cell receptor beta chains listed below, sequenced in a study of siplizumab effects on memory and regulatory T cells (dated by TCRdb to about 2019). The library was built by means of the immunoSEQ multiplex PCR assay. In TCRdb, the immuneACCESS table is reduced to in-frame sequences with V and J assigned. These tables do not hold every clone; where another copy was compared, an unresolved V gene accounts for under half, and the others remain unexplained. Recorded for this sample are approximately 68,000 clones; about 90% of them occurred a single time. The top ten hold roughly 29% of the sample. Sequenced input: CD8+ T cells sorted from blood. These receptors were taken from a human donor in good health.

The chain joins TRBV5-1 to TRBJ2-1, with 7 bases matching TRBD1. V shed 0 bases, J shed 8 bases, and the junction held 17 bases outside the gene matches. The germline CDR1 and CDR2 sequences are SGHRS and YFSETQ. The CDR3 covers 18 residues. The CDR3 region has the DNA TGCGCCAGCAGCTTGGACCTCCTCGAGAGGGGGCTACGCGATGAGCAGTTCTTC. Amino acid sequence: CASSLDLLERGLRDEQFF. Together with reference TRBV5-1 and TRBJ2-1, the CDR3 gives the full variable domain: KAGVTQTPRYLIKTRGQQVTLSCSPISGHRSVSWYQQTPGQGLQFLFEYFSETQRNKGNFPGRFSGRQFSNSRSEMNVSTLELGDSALYLCASSLDLLERGLRDEQFFGPGTRLTVL.

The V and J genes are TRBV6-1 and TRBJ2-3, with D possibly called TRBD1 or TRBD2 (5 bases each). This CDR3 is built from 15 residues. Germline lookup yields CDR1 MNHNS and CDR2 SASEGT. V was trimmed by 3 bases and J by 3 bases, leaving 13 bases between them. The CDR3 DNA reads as TGTGCCAGCAGTGATTCTATTGAGGGGACAGATACGCAGTATTTT. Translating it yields CASSDSIEGTDTQYF.

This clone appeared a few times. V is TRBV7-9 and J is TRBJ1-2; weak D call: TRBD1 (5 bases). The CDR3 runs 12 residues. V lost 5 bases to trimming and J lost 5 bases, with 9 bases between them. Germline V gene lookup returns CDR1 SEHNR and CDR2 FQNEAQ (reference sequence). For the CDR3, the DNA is TGTGCCAGCAGCATCGACAGTTATGGCTACACCTTC. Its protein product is CASSIDSYGYTF. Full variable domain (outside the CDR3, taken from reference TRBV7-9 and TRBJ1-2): DTGVSQNPRHKITKRGQNVTFRCDPISEHNRLYWYRQTLGQGPEFLTYFQNEAQLEKSRLLSDRFSAERPKGSFSTLEIQRTEQGDSAMYLCASSIDSYGYTFGSGTRLTVV.

The CDR3 DNA follows: TGTGCCAGCAGTTACTCCCTTCTGTATGGCTACACCTTC. It specifies CASSYSLLYGYTF. V is TRBV6-5 and J is TRBJ1-2; D unresolved. Germline V gene lookup returns CDR1 MNHEY and CDR2 SVGAGI. The ends were cut back, 0 bases at V and 5 bases at J, with 7 bases in the middle. This CDR3 is 13 amino acids long.

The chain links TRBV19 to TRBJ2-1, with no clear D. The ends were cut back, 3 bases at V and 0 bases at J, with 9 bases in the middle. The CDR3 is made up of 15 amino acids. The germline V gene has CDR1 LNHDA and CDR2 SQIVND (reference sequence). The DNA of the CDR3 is TGTGCCAGTAGTATTCTGTCCAGCTCCTACAATGAGCAGTTCTTC. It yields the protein CASSILSSSYNEQFF.

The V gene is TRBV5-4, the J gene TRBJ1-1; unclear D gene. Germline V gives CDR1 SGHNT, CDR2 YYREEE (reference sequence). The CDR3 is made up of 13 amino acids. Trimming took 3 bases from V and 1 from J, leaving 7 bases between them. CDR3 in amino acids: CASSWWGNTEAFF. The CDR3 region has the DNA TGTGCCAGCAGCTGGTGGGGGAACACTGAAGCTTTCTTT.

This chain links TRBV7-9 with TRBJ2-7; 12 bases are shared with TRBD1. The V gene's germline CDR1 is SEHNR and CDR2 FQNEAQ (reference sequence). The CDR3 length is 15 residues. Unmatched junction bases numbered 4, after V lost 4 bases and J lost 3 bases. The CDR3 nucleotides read TGTGCCAGCAGCTACTGGGACAGGGGGCACTACGAGCAGTACTTC. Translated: CASSYWDRGHYEQYF.

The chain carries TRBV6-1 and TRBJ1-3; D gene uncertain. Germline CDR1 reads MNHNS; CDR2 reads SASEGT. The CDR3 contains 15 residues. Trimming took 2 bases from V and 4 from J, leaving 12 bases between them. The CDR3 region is CASSEWVEMGNTIYF. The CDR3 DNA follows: TGTGCCAGCAGTGAATGGGTGGAAATGGGAAACACCATATATTTT.

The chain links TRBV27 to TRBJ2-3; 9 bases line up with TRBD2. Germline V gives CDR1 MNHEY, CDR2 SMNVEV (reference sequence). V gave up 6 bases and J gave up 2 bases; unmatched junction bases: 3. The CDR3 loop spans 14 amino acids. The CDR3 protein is CASRSGGNTDTQYF. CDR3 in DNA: TGTGCCAGCAGGAGCGGGGGGAACACAGATACGCAGTATTTT.

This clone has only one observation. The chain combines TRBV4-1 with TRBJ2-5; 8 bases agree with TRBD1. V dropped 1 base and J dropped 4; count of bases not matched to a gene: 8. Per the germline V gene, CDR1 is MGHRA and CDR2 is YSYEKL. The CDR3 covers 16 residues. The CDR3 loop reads CASSQVQTGEGETQYF. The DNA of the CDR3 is TGCGCCAGCAGCCAAGTCCAGACAGGGGAAGGAGAGACCCAGTACTTC.

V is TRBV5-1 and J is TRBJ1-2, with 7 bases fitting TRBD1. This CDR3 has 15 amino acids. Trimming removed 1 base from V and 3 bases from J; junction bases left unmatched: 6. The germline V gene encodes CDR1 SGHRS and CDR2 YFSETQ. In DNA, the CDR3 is TGCGCCAGCAGCTTGCTAAACAGGGGAGACTATGGCTACACCTTC. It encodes CASSLLNRGDYGYTF.

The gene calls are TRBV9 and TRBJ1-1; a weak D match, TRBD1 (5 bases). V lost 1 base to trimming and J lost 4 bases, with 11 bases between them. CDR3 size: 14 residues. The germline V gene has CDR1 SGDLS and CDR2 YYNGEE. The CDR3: CASSVNGARTEAFF. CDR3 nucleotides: TGTGCCAGCAGCGTAAACGGGGCGCGCACTGAAGCTTTCTTT.

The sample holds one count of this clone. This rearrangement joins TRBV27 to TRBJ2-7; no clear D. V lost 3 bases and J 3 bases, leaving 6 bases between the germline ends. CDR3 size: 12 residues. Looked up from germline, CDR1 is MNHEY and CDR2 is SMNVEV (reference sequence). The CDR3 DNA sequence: TGTGCCAGCAGTTTGCCTAACTACGAGCAGTACTTC. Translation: CASSLPNYEQYF.

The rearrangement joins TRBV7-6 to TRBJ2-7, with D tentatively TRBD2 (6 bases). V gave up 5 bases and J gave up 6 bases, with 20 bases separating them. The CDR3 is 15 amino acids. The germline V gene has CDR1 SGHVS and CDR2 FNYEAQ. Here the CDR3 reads CASSPVGGIRIEQYF. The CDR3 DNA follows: TGTGCCAGCAGCCCTGTCGGGGGAATTCGAATCGAGCAGTACTTC.

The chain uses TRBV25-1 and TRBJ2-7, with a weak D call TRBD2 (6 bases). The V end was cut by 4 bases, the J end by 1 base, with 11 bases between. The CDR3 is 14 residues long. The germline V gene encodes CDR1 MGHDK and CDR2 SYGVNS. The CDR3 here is CASSVAGLSYEQYF. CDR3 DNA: TGTGCCAGCAGTGTGGCGGGATTATCCTACGAGCAGTACTTC.

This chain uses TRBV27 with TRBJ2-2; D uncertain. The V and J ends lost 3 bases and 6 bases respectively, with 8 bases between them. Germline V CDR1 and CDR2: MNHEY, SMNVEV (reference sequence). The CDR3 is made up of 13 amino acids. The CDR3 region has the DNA TGTGCCAGCAGTTTTCTTCCGCCCGGGGAGCTGTTTTTT. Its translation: CASSFLPPGELFF.

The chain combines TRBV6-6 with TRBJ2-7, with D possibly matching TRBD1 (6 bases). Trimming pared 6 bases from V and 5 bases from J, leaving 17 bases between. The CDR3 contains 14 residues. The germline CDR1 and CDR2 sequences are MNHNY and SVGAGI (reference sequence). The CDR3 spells CASRQTDRFDEQYF. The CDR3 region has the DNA TGTGCCAGCAGGCAGACCGACAGGTTTGACGAGCAGTACTTC.

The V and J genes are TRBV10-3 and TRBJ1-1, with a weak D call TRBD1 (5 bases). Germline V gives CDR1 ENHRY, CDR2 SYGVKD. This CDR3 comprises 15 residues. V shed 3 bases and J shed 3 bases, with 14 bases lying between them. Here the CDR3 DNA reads TGTGCCATCAGTGAAGTAGGCAGGGCGGACACTGAAGCTTTCTTT. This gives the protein CAISEVGRADTEAFF.

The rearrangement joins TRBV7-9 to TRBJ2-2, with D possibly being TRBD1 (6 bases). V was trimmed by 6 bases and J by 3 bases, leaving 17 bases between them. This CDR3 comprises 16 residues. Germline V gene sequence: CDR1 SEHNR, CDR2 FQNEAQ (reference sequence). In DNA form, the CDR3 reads TGTGCCAGCAGTTCTTCAAACAGGGTGCACACCGGGGAGCTGTTTTTT. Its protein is CASSSSNRVHTGELFF. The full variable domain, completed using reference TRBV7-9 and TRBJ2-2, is DTGVSQNPRHKITKRGQNVTFRCDPISEHNRLYWYRQTLGQGPEFLTYFQNEAQLEKSRLLSDRFSAERPKGSFSTLEIQRTEQGDSAMYLCASSSSNRVHTGELFFGEGSRLTVL.

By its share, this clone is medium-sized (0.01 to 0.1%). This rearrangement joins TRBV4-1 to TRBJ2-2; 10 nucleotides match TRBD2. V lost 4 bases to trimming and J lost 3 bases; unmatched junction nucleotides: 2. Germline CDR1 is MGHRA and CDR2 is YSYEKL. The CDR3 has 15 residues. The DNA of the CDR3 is TGCGCCAGCAGCCCCGGGACTAGCGACACCGGGGAGCTGTTTTTT. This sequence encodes CASSPGTSDTGELFF.

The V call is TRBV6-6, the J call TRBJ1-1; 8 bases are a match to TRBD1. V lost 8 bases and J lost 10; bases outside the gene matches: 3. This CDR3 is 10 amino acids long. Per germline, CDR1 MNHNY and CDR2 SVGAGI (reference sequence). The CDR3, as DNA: TGTGCCAGCGGGACAGGCGGAGCTTTCTTT. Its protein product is CASGTGGAFF.

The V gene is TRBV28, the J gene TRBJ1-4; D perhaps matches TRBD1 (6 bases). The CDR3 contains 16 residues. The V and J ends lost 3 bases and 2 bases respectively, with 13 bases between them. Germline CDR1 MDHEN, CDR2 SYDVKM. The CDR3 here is CASSLYRGETNEKLFF. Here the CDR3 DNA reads TGTGCCAGCAGTTTGTATAGGGGGGAGACTAATGAAAAACTGTTTTTT.

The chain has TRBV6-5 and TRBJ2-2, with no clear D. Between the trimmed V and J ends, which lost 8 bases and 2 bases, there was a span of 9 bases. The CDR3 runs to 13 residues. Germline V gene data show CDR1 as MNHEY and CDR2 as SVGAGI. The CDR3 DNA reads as TGTGCCAGCGTAGGGTACAACACCGGGGAGCTGTTTTTT. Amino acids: CASVGYNTGELFF.

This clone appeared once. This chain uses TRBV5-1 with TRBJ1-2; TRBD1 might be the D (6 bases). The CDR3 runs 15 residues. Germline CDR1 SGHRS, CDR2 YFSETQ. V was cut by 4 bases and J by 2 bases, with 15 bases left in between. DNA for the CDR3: TGCGCCAGCAGCACGGGACAAGGGTGGAACTATGGCTACACCTTC. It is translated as CASSTGQGWNYGYTF. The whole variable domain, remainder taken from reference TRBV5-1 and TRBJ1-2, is KAGVTQTPRYLIKTRGQQVTLSCSPISGHRSVSWYQQTPGQGLQFLFEYFSETQRNKGNFPGRFSGRQFSNSRSEMNVSTLELGDSALYLCASSTGQGWNYGYTFGSGTRLTVV.

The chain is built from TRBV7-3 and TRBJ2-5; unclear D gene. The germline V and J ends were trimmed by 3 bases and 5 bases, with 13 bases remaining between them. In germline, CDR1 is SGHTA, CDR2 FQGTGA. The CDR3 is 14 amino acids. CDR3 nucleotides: TGTGCCAGCAGCTTCATTAGGAAAGGGGAGACCCAGTACTTC. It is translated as CASSFIRKGETQYF.

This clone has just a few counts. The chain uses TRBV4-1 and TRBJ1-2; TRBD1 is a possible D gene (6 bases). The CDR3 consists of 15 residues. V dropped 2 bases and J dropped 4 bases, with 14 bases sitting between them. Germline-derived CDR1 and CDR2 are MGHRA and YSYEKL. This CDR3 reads CASSQSAGAVYGYTF. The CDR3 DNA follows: TGCGCCAGCAGCCAATCGGCAGGGGCGGTCTATGGCTACACCTTC.

In DNA, the CDR3 is TGTGCCAGCAGTTACCCCCTAGACGAGCAGTACTTC. Protein sequence: CASSYPLDEQYF. The chain uses TRBV7-8 and TRBJ2-7; the D is unclear. CDR3 length: 12 amino acids. The V end lost 6 bases, the J end lost 5 bases, and 11 bases lay between the germline ends. The germline gives CDR1 SGHVS, CDR2 FQNEAQ.

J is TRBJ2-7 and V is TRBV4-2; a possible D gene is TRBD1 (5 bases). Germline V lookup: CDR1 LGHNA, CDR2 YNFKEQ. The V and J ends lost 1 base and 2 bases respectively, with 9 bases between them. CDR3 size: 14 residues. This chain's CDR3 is CASSQVRGPYEQYF. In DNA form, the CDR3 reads TGTGCCAGCAGCCAAGTAAGGGGCCCCTACGAGCAGTACTTC.

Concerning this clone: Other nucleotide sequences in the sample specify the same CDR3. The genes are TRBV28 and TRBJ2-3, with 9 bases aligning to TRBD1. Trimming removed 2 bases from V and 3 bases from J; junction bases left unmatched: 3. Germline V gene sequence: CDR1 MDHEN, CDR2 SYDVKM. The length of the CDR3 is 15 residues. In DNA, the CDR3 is TGTGCCAGCAGTTTAGGGACAGGGTCAACAGATACGCAGTATTTT. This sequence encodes CASSLGTGSTDTQYF.

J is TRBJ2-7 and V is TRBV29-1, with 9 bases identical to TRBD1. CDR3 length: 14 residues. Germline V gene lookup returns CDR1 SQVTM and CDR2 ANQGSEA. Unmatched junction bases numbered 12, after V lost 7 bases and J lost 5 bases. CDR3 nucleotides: TGCAGCGCTAACGGCGGGACAGGGTCCCACGAGCAGTACTTC. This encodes CSANGGTGSHEQYF.

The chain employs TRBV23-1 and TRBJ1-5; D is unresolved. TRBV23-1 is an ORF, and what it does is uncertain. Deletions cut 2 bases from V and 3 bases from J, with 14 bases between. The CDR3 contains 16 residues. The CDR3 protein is CASSQESPPANQPQHF. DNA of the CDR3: TGCGCCAGCAGTCAAGAATCTCCCCCCGCCAATCAGCCCCAGCATTTT.